This T cell receptor (beta chain) was identified during a study of response to subunit inactivated influenza vaccine. Broader study findings: After each seasonal influenza vaccination, few new T cells are recruited, the authors suggested.

J gave up 6 bases and V 7 bases, and 5 bases lay outside the gene matches. The V gene's germline CDR1 is DFQATT and CDR2 SNEGSKA (reference sequence). This CDR3 has 13 amino acids. Ten or more counts support this clonotype. No antigen is known for it. Each CDR3 protein is one row after TCRdb ran MiXCR on the RT-PCR reads. Here the sample spans roughly 570,000 distinct CDR3 sequences, less than 15% being singletons. The sequences come from PBMCs from blood, collected about 12 days after vaccination. This sequence originates from a man between 50 and 59 years old who received an inactivated influenza vaccine. The chain joins TRBV20-1 to TRBJ2-1, with TRBD2 identical over 11 bases. CDR3 amino acids: CSVTSGGFNEQFF. The CDR3 coding sequence is TGCAGTGTCACTAGCGGGGGTTTCAATGAGCAGTTCTTC.